This TCR beta chain was captured in a study of CD8 T cells in ankylosing spondylitis. Worth noting for this clonotype: Its antigen is unknown.

Quantitative 5'-RACE was performed with molecular barcodes, and it yielded the TCR beta libraries. From the 5' RACE reads, TCRdb called clonotypes with MiXCR, one entry per CDR3 protein. The sample shows 150,000 to 200,000 distinct CDR3 sequences, about 18% of them seen only once. From germline, CDR1 is GTSNPN and CDR2 SVGIG (reference sequence). V was pared by 6 bases and J by 2 bases, with 24 bases between. The CDR3 length is 17 residues. General study points: Reports say disease-linked clones showed up significantly more in matched ankylosing spondylitis synovial fluid. A motif of fewer than ten highly homologous TCR beta variants was seen as apparently characteristic of ankylosing spondylitis blood.

The sequence came from a male donor with ankylosing spondylitis or in good health (not recorded which). This chain connects TRBV30 to TRBJ2-3; D tentatively fits TRBD1 or TRBD2 (5 bases each). The source material was blood, either unsorted or a sorted T cell fraction (not recorded which). CDR3 region: CACLRGKMTTSTDTQYF. In DNA form, the CDR3 reads TGTGCCTGCCTACGGGGCAAAATGACGACCTCCACAGATACGCAGTATTTT.